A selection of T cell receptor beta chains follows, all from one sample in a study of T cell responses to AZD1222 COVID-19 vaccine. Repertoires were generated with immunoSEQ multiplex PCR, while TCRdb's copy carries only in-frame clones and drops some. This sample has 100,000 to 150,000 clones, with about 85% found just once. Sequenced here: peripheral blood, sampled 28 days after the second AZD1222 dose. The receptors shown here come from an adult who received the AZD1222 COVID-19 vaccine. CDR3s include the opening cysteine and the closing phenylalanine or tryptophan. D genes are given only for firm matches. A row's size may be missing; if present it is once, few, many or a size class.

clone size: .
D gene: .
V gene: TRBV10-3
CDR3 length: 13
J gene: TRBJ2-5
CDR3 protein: CAISNDSEETQYF
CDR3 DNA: TGTGCCATCAGTAACGACAGTGAAGAGACCCAGTACTTC

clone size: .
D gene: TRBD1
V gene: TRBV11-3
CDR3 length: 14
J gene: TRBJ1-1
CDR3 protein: CASSLASGTAYAFF
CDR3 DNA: TGTGCCAGCAGCTTAGCCTCCGGGACAGCATATGCTTTCTTT

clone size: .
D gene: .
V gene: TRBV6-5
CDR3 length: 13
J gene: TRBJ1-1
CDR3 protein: CASRKAGNTEAFF
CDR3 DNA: TGTGCCAGCCGGAAGGCAGGTAACACTGAAGCTTTCTTT

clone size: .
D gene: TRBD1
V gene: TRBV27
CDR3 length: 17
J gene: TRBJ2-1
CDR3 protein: CASSFLRTGRSYNEQFF
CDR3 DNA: TGTGCCAGCAGTTTCCTCAGGACAGGGAGATCCTACAATGAGCAGTTCTTC

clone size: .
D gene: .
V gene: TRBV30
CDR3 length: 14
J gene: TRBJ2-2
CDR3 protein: CAWSWSGSAGELFF
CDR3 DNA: TGTGCCTGGAGTTGGTCAGGGAGTGCCGGGGAGCTGTTTTTT

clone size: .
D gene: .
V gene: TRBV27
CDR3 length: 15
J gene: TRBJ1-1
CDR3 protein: CASSPRGRMNTEAFF
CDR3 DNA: TGTGCCAGCAGTCCCCGGGGGAGGATGAACACTGAAGCTTTCTTT

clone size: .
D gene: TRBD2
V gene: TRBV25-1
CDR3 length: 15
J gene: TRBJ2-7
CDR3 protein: CASSNPGLADYEQYF
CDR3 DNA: TGTGCCAGCAGCAATCCGGGACTAGCGGACTACGAGCAGTACTTC

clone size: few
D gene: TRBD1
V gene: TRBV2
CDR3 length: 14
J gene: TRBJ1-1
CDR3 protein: CASSDTGESPEAFF
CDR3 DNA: TGTGCCAGCAGTGACACAGGGGAATCCCCTGAAGCTTTCTTT

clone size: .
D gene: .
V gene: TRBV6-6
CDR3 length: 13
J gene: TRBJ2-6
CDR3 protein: CASRGSGANVLTF
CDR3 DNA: TGTGCCAGCCGCGGATCTGGGGCCAACGTCCTGACTTTC

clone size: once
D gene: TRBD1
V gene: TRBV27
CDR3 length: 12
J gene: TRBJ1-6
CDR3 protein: CASRTGVSPLHF
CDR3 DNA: TGTGCCAGCAGGACAGGGGTTTCACCCCTCCACTTT

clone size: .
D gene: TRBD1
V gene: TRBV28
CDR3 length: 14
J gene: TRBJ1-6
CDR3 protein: CASSDGTGNSPLHF
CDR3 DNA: TGTGCCAGCAGCGACGGGACAGGGAATTCACCCCTCCACTTT

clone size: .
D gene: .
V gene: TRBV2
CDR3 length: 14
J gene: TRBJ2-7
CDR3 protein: CASGKEQGTYEQYF
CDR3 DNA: TGTGCCAGCGGAAAAGAGCAGGGGACGTACGAGCAGTACTTC

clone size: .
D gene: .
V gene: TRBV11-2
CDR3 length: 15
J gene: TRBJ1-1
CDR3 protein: CASSLGFRTGTEAFF
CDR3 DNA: TGTGCCAGCAGCTTAGGTTTTCGAACAGGGACTGAAGCTTTCTTT

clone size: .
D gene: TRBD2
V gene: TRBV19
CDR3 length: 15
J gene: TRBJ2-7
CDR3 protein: CASSISGVSSYEQYF
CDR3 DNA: TGTGCCAGTAGTATTAGCGGGGTAAGCTCCTACGAGCAGTACTTC

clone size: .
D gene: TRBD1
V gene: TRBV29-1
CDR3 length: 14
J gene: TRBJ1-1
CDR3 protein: CSVEGDRVNTEAFF
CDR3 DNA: TGCAGCGTTGAAGGCGACAGGGTGAACACTGAAGCTTTCTTT

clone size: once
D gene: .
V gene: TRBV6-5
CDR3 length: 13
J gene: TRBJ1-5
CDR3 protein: CASSRNSNQPQHF
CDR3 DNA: TGTGCCAGCAGTCGTAATAGCAATCAGCCCCAGCATTTT

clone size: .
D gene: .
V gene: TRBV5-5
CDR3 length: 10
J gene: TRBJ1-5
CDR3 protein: CASSFLPQHF
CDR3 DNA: TGTGCCAGCAGCTTTTTGCCCCAGCATTTT

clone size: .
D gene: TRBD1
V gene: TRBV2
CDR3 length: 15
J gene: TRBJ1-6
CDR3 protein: CASSDGTGSQSPLHF
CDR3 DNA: TGTGCCAGCAGTGACGGGACAGGGTCCCAATCACCCCTCCACTTT

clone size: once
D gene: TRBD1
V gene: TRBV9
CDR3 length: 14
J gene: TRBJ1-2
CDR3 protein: CASSVGTGYYGYTF
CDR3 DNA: TGTGCCAGCAGCGTAGGGACAGGGTACTATGGCTACACCTTC

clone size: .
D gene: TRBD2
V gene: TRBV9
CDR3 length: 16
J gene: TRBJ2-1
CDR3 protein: CASSVVAGGTYNEQFF
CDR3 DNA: TGTGCCAGCAGCGTAGTGGCGGGGGGCACCTACAATGAGCAGTTCTTC